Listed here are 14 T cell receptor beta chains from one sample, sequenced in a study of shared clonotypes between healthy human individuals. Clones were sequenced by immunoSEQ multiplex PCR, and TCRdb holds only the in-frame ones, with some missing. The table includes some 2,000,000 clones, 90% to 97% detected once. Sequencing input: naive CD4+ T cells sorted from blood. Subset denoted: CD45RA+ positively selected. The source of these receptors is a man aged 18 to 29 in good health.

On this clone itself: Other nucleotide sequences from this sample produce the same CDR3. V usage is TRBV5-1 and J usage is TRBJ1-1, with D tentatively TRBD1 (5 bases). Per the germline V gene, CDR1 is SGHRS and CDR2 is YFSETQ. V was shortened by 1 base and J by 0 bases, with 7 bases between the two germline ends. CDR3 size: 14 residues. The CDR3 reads CASSLQGMNTEAFF. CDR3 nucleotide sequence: TGCGCCAGCAGCTTGCAGGGAATGAACACTGAAGCTTTCTTT.

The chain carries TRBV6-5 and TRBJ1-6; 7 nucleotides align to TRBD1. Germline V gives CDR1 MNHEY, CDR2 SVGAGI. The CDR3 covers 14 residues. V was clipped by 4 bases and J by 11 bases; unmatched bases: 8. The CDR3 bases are TGTGCCAGCAGTTCCACGACAGGGCATGCACCCCTCCACTTT. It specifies CASSSTTGHAPLHF.

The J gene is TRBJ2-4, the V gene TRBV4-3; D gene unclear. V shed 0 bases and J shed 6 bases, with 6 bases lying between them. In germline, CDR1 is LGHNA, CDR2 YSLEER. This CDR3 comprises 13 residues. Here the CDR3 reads CASSQEPANIQYF. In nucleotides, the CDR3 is TGCGCCAGCAGCCAAGAACCCGCAAACATTCAGTACTTC.

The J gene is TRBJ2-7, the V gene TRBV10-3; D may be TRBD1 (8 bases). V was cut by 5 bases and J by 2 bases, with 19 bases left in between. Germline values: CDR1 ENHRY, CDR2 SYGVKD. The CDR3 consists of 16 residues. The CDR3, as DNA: TGTGCCATCAGTCCCTCAACAGGGGGGGCGACCTACGAGCAGTACTTC. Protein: CAISPSTGGATYEQYF.

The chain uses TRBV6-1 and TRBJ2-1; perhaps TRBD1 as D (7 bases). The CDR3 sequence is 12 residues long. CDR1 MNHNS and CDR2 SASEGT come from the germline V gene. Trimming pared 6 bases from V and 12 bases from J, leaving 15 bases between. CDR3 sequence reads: CASSVQGGWQFF. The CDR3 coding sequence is TGTGCCAGCAGCGTTCAGGGGGGATGGCAGTTCTTC.

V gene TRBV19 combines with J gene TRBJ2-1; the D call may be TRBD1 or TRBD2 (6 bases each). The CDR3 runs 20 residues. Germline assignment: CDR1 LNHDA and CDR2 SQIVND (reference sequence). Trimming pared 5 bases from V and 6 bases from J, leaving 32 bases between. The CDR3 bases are TGTGCCAGTAGTTCGGGGTCTATGGGGGGACCCACAGGGCCTATCAATGAGCAGTTCTTC. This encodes CASSSGSMGGPTGPINEQFF.

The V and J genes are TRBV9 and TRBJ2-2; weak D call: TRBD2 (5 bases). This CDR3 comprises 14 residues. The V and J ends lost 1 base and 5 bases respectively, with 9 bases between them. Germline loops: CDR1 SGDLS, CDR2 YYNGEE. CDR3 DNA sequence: TGTGCCAGCAGCGTATCTTTAGCGACCGGGGAGCTGTTTTTT. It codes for CASSVSLATGELFF.

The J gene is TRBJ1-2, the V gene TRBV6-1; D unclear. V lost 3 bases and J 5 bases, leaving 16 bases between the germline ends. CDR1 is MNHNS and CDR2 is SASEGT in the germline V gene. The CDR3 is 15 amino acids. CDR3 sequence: CASSDTGDLWYGYTF. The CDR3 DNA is TGTGCCAGCAGTGACACGGGAGACCTCTGGTATGGCTACACCTTC.

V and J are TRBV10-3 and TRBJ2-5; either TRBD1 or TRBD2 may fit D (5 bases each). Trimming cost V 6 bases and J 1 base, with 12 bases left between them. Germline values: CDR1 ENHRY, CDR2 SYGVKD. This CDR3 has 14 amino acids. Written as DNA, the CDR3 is TGTGCCATCAGGGGGTCGGGGACCCAAGAGACCCAGTACTTC. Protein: CAIRGSGTQETQYF.

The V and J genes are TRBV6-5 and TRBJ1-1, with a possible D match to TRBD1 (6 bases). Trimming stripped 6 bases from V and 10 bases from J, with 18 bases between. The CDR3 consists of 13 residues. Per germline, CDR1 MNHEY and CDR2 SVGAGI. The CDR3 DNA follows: TGTGCCAGCAGCCCCTCGGGGGCCCTCCCAGCTTTCTTT. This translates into CASSPSGALPAFF.

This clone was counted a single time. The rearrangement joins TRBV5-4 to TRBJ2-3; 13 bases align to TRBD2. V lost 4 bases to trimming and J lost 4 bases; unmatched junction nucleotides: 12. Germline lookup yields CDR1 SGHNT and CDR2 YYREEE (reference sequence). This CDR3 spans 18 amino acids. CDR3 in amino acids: CASSPKFTSGRGSDTQYF. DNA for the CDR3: TGTGCCAGCAGCCCTAAATTCACTAGCGGGAGGGGGTCAGATACGCAGTATTTT.

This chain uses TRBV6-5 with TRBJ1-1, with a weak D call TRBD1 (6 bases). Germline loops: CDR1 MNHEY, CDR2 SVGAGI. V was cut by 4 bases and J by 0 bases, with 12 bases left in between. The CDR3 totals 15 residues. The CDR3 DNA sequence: TGTGCCAGCAGTTCAAACAGGGACATGAACACTGAAGCTTTCTTT. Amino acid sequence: CASSSNRDMNTEAFF.

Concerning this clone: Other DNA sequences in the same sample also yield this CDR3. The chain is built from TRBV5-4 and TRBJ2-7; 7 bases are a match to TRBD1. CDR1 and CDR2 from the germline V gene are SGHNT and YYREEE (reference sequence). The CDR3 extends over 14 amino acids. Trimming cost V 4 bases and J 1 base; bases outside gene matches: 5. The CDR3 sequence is CASSPGTDSYEQYF. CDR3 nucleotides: TGTGCCAGCAGCCCCGGGACAGATTCCTACGAGCAGTACTTC.

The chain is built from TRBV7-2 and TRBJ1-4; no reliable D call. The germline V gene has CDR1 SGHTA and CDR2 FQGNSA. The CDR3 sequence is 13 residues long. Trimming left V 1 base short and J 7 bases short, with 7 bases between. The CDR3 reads CASSLDLGEKLFF. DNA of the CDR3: TGTGCCAGCAGCTTAGATCTCGGTGAAAAACTGTTTTTT.